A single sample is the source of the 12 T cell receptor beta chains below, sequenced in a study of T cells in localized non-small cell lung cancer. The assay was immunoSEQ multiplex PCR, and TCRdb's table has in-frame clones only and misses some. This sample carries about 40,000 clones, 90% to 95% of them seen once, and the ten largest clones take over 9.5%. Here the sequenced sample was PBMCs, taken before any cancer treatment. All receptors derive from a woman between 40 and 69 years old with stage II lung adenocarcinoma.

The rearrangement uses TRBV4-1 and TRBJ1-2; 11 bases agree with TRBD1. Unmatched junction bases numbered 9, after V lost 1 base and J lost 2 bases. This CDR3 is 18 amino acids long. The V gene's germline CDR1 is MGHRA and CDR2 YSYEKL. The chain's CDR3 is CASSQGGWTGGRNYGYTF. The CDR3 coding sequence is TGCGCCAGCAGCCAAGGGGGATGGACAGGGGGCAGAAACTATGGCTACACCTTC.

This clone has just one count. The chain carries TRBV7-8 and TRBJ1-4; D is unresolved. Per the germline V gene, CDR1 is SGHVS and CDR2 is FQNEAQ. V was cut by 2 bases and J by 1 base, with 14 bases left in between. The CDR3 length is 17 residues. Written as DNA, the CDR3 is TGTGCCAGCAGCTTATTGGCCAGACAAGGAACTAATGAAAAACTGTTTTTT. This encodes CASSLLARQGTNEKLFF.

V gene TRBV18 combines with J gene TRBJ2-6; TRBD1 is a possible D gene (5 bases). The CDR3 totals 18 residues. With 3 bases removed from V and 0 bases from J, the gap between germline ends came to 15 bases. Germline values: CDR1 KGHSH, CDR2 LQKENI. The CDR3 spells CASSPVDTQNSGANVLTF. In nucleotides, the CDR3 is TGTGCCAGCTCACCCGTGGACACCCAAAACTCTGGGGCCAACGTCCTGACTTTC.

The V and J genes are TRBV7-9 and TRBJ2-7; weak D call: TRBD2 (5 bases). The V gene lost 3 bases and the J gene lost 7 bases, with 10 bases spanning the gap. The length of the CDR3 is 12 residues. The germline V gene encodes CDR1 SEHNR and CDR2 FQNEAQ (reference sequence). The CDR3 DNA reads TGTGCCAGCAGCTTGGCCCCGGGGGAGCAGTACTTC. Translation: CASSLAPGEQYF.

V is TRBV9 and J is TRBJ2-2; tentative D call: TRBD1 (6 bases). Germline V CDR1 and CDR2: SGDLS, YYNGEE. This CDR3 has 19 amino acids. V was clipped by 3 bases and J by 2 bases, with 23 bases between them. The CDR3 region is CASSAPRGRGTLNTGELFF. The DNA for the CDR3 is TGTGCCAGCAGCGCGCCCCGTGGCAGGGGCACCCTAAACACCGGGGAGCTGTTTTTT.

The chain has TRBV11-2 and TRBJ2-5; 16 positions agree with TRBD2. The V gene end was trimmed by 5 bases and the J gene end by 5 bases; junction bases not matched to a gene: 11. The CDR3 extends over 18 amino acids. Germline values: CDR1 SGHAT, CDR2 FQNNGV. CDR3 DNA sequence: TGTGCCAGCAGCCCAGGGACTAGCGGGGGGGCGTGGAGTGAGACCCAGTACTTC. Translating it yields CASSPGTSGGAWSETQYF.

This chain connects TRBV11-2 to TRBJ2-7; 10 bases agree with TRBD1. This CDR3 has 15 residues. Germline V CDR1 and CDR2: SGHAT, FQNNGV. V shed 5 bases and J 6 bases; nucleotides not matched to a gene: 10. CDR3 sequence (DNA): TGTGCCAGCAGCCCGATAGGGACAGGGGTTTTCGAGCAGTACTTC. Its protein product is CASSPIGTGVFEQYF.

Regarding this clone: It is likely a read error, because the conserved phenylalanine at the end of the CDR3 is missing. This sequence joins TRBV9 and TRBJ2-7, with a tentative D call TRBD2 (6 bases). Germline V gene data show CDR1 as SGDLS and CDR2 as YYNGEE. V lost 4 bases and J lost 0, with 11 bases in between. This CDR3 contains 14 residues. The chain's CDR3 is CASSPGLSSYEQYL. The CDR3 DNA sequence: TGTGCCAGCAGCCCGGGACTTTCCTCCTACGAGCAGTACCTC.

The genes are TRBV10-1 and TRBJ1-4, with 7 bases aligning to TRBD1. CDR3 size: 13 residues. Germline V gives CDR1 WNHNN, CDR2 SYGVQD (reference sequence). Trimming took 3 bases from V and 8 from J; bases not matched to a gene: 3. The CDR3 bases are TGCGCCAGCAGTGACCGGGACAGAGAAAAACTGTTTTTT. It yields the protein CASSDRDREKLFF.

CDR3 nucleotide sequence: TGTGCCAGCAGCTCCGGGCAGGACAGCCTTCCCTACAATGAGCAGTTCTTC. This codes for CASSSGQDSLPYNEQFF. The gene calls are TRBV7-8 and TRBJ2-1, with D possibly TRBD1 on 6 matching bases. The germline V and J ends were trimmed by 4 bases and 2 bases, with 18 bases remaining between them. The germline gives CDR1 SGHVS, CDR2 FQNEAQ. This CDR3 contains 17 residues.

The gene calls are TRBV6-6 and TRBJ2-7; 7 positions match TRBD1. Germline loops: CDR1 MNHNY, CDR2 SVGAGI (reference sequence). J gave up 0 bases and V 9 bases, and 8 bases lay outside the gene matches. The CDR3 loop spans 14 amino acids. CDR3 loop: CASRPGTDSYEQYF. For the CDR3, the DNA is TGTGCCAGTCGACCCGGGACAGACTCCTACGAGCAGTACTTC.

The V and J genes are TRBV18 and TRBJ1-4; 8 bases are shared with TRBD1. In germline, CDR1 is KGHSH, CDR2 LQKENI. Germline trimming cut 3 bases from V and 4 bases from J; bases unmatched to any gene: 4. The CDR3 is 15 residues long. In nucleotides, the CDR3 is TGTGCCAGCTCACCCCTACAGGGGGATAATGAAAAACTGTTTTTT. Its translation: CASSPLQGDNEKLFF.